These 7 T cell receptor beta chains originate from one sample sequenced in a study of T cells in Graves' hyperthyroidism and ophthalmopathy. Researchers amplified the TCR beta CDR3 regions from RNA transcripts. HTBI primers were the set used in a first-round RT-PCR of the TCR CDR3. TCRdb reanalysed the multiplex PCR reads using MiXCR and keeps one entry per CDR3 protein. The sample consists of approximately 210,000 distinct CDR3 sequences, about a sixth of them appearing once. Sequenced: blood. The origin of the receptors is a man aged 45-65 years with Graves' hyperthyroidism.

Comment on this clonotype: The conserved phenylalanine or tryptophan normally closing the CDR3 is absent here, so this likely arose from a read error. This chain joins TRBV18 and TRBJ2-7; D gene unclear. From germline, CDR1 is KGHSH and CDR2 LQKENI. Trimming pared 3 bases from V and 1 base from J, leaving 7 bases between. This CDR3 region has 13 residues. This CDR3 is CASSPGASYEQYL. The DNA for the CDR3 is TGTGCCAGCTCACCCGGCGCTTCCTACGAGCAGTACCTC.

This clonotype has ten or more counts. J is TRBJ2-3 and V is TRBV2; D is tentatively TRBD1 or TRBD2 (5 bases each). V was clipped by 2 bases and J by 5 bases, with 14 bases between them. CDR1 and CDR2 from the germline V gene are SNHLY and FYNNEI. This CDR3 is built from 15 residues. In DNA form, the CDR3 reads TGTGCCAGCAGTGAACTGGGGACGAGGGGAGATACGCAGTATTTT. Translating it yields CASSELGTRGDTQYF.

The chain couples TRBV19 to TRBJ2-5; TRBD2 aligns across 7 bases. The V gene end was trimmed by 7 bases and the J gene end by 5 bases; junction bases not matched to a gene: 10. The germline CDR1 and CDR2 sequences are LNHDA and SQIVND (reference sequence). The CDR3 is made up of 14 amino acids. The CDR3 sequence: CASKEEGAGETQYF. The CDR3 DNA is TGTGCCAGTAAGGAAGAGGGAGCGGGGGAGACCCAGTACTTC.

The chain carries TRBV4-3 and TRBJ2-7; TRBD1 or TRBD2 may be the D gene (5 bases each). Germline V gives CDR1 LGHNA, CDR2 YSLEER. This CDR3 region has 15 residues. The germline V and J ends were trimmed by 3 bases and 3 bases, with 15 bases remaining between them. CDR3 in amino acids: CASSHAGTGNYEQYF. The CDR3 coding sequence is TGCGCCAGCAGCCACGCCGGGACGGGTAACTACGAGCAGTACTTC.

The sample holds a few counts of this clonotype. The chain recombines TRBV20-1 with TRBJ2-1, with D hard to call. V shed 5 bases and J shed 0 bases, with 14 bases lying between them. CDR1 DFQATT and CDR2 SNEGSKA come from the germline V gene (reference sequence). This CDR3 is built from 15 residues. The CDR3 coding sequence is TGCAGTGCTTTCCTGGACGTTCTCTCCTACAATGAGCAGTTCTTC. Translating it yields CSAFLDVLSYNEQFF.

The sample holds many counts of this clonotype. The chain uses TRBV7-2 and TRBJ2-7; D ambiguous. This CDR3 has 12 amino acids. Trimming cost V 6 bases and J 3 bases, with 9 bases left between them. The germline V gene encodes CDR1 SGHTA and CDR2 FQGNSA. The CDR3 is CASSLQFYEQYF. CDR3 coding DNA: TGTGCCAGCAGTCTCCAGTTCTACGAGCAGTACTTC.

The table lists this clonotype with a few counts. V usage is TRBV2 and J usage is TRBJ2-7; D is uncertain. The CDR3 is 15 residues long. Germline-derived CDR1 and CDR2 are SNHLY and FYNNEI. V lost 1 base, J lost 2 bases, and 12 bases lay in between. This CDR3 is CASSEVSPAPYEQYF. CDR3 nucleotide sequence: TGTGCCAGCAGTGAAGTCAGCCCCGCACCCTACGAGCAGTACTTC.